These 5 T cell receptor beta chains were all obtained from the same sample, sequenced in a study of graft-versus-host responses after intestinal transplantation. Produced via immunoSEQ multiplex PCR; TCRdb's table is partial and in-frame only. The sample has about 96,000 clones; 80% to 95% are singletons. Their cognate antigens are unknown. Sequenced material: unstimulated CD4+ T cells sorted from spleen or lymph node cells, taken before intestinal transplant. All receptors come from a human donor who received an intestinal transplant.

The CDR3 DNA reads as TGTGCCAGCAGTGGGAAAACGGGGGTTATGTGGGATAAACTCTACGAGCAGTACTTC. Translated, it gives CASSGKTGVMWDKLYEQYF. V usage is TRBV2 and J usage is TRBJ2-7, with D possibly being TRBD2 (6 bases). Germline V gene data show CDR1 as SNHLY and CDR2 as FYNNEI. This CDR3 is 19 amino acids long. Trimming cost V 4 bases and J 3 bases, with 28 bases left between them.

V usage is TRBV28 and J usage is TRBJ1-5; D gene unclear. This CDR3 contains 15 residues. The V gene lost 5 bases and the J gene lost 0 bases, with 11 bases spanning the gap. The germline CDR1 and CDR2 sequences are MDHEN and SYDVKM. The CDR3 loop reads CASSPFRYSNQPQHF. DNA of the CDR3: TGTGCCAGCAGTCCTTTTCGTTATAGCAATCAGCCCCAGCATTTT.

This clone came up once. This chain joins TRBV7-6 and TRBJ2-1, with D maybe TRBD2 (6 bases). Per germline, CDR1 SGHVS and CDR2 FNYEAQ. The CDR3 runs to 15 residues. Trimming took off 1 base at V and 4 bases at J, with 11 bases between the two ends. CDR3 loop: CASSLGAGPYNEQFF. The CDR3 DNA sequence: TGTGCCAGCAGCTTAGGGGCGGGACCTTACAATGAGCAGTTCTTC.

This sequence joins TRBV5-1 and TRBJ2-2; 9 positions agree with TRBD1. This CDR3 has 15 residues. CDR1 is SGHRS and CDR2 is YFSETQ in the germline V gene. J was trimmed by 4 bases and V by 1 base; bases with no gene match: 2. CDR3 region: CASSLTGQGTGELFF. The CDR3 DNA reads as TGCGCCAGCAGCTTGACGGGACAGGGCACCGGGGAGCTGTTTTTT.

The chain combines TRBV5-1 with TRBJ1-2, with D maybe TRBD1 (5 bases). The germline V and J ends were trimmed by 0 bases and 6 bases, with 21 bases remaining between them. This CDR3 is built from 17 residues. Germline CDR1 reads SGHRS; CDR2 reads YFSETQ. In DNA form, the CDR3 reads TGCGCCAGCAGCTTGGGCGCAGGGCCTTACCTCCCCGATGGCTACACCTTC. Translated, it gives CASSLGAGPYLPDGYTF. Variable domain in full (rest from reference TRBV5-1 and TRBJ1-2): KAGVTQTPRYLIKTRGQQVTLSCSPISGHRSVSWYQQTPGQGLQFLFEYFSETQRNKGNFPGRFSGRQFSNSRSEMNVSTLELGDSALYLCASSLGAGPYLPDGYTFGSGTRLTVV.